This TCR beta chain was sequenced in a study of cytomegalovirus exposure and HLA in healthy donors. Vbeta (60) and Jbeta (13) primers were used in the PCR. This table comes from immunoSEQ multiplex PCR, and its TCRdb copy is limited to in-frame clones, with some not included. The sample contains 84,000 or so clones, more than 65% of which appear only once. Notes on this clone: The antigen remains undetermined.

Whole-study results and caveats: In a later analysis, a missense DCLRE1C variant was linked to TCR beta V- and J-gene trimming. Prior analysis indicated that the majority of TCR beta V segments exhibited productivity approximately 87% or approximately 30% of the time.

This receptor was identified in a man aged 25-45 years in good health and CMV-seronegative. Sample: PBMCs.

In DNA form, the CDR3 reads TGTGCCAGCAGTTCGATTGGACAGTCCTACGAGCAGTACTTC. Protein product: CASSSIGQSYEQYF. The chain recombines TRBV27 with TRBJ2-7; perhaps TRBD1 as D (6 bases). V lost 4 bases, J lost 1 base, and 11 bases lay in between. Per the germline V gene, CDR1 is MNHEY and CDR2 is SMNVEV (reference sequence). The CDR3 has 14 amino acids.